Following are 26 T cell receptor beta chains from one sample sequenced in a study of blood T cells in healthy people across ages. PCR was performed a second time for about 7 to 11 cycles using a sample-barcoded 5' primer and a J-beta primer mix. MiXCR, run by TCRdb on the 5' RACE reads, gives a single entry per CDR3 protein. The table records just under 900,000 distinct CDR3 sequences, 29% of them present only once. The sample comprised blood. The source is a woman older than 75 in good health.

The chain is built from TRBV7-2 and TRBJ1-5; 8 positions match TRBD1. Germline CDR1 and CDR2: SGHTA and FQGNSA. V shed 1 base, J shed 11 bases, and the junction held 7 bases outside the gene matches. CDR3 length: 14 amino acids. CDR3 in DNA: TGTGCCAGCAGCTTAGACCAGGGGGCTAGGGCCCAGCATTTT. This encodes CASSLDQGARAQHF.

There are many counts of this clonotype. J is TRBJ1-2 and V is TRBV7-2; D unclear. CDR1 SGHTA and CDR2 FQGNSA come from the germline V gene. V was trimmed by 3 bases and J by 6 bases, leaving 8 bases between them. The CDR3 loop spans 12 amino acids. The CDR3, as DNA: TGTGCCAGCAGCTTCCCCGGGAATGGCTACACCTTC. It codes for CASSFPGNGYTF.

Only a few counts were recorded for this clonotype. This sequence may be a read error, since a much larger clone differs from it by one base. The V call is TRBV12-3 or TRBV12-4, the J call TRBJ1-4; 10 bases match TRBD1. CDR3 length equals 15 residues. Here the CDR3 reads CAGSQRQGAHEKLFF. For the CDR3, the DNA is TGTGCCGGCAGCCAGAGACAGGGGGCGCACGAAAAACTGTTTTTT.

This clonotype was counted at least ten times. This CDR3 is CASSPTDDSYEQYF. DNA of the CDR3: TGTGCCAGCTCACCAACGGACGACTCCTACGAGCAGTACTTC. The chain is built from TRBV18 and TRBJ2-7; unclear D gene. CDR1 and CDR2 (germline): KGHSH, LQKENI. Trimming stripped 2 bases from V and 0 bases from J, with 8 bases between. There are 14 residues in the CDR3.

There are a few counts of this clonotype. V gene TRBV7-2 combines with J gene TRBJ2-5; tentative D call: TRBD2 (6 bases). V lost 5 bases and J lost 4, with 11 bases in between. From germline, CDR1 is SGHTA and CDR2 FQGNSA. The CDR3 loop spans 13 amino acids. This CDR3 is CASSGTGPETQYF. CDR3 sequence (DNA): TGTGCCAGCAGCGGGACTGGGCCAGAGACCCAGTACTTC. The full variable domain, completed using reference TRBV7-2 and TRBJ2-5, is GAGVSQSPSNKVTEKGKDVELRCDPISGHTALYWYRQSLGQGLEFLIYFQGNSAPDKSGLPSDRFSAERTGGSVSTLTIQRTQQEDSAVYLCASSGTGPETQYFGPGTRLLVL.

Regarding this clonotype: A read error is possible here, since a much larger clone lies one base away. The chain combines TRBV12-3 or TRBV12-4 with TRBJ2-3; maybe TRBD2 (7 bases). The CDR3 is 15 residues long. Trimming cost V 11 bases and J 0 bases, with 18 bases left between them. CDR3: CAGTLGGVSTDTQYF. The CDR3 nucleotides are TGTGCCGGCACTCTAGGGGGGGTAAGCACAGATACGCAGTATTTT.

The rearrangement joins TRBV5-1 to TRBJ2-5; D is unresolved. The CDR3 has 15 amino acids. Per germline, CDR1 SGHRS and CDR2 YFSETQ. V was shortened by 1 base and J by 0 bases, with 10 bases between the two germline ends. This CDR3 is CASSLRAYDQETQYF. The CDR3 bases are TGCGCCAGCAGCTTGAGGGCGTACGACCAAGAGACCCAGTACTTC. The full variable domain, rest sourced from reference TRBV5-1 and TRBJ2-5, is KAGVTQTPRYLIKTRGQQVTLSCSPISGHRSVSWYQQTPGQGLQFLFEYFSETQRNKGNFPGRFSGRQFSNSRSEMNVSTLELGDSALYLCASSLRAYDQETQYFGPGTRLLVL.

A few counts support this clonotype. A much larger clone lies one base from this, so it may be a read error. V usage is TRBV20-1 and J usage is TRBJ2-1; D is possibly TRBD1 (5 bases). The tail of the sequence fits TRBJ2-7 better, so the J call may be wrong. There are 15 residues in the CDR3. Germline values: CDR1 DFQATT, CDR2 SNEGSKA (reference sequence). This CDR3 is CSARVSGISYNEQYF. Written as DNA, the CDR3 is TGCAGTGCTAGAGTTTCAGGGATCTCCTACAATGAGCAGTACTTC.

The chain recombines TRBV7-2 with TRBJ2-3; perhaps TRBD1 as D (6 bases). V lost 1 base, J lost 10 bases, and 12 bases lay in between. The CDR3 runs 13 residues. Looked up from germline, CDR1 is SGHTA and CDR2 is FQGNSA. CDR3 residues: CASSLVGGAAQYF. In nucleotides, the CDR3 is TGTGCCAGCAGCTTAGTAGGGGGAGCCGCGCAGTATTTT.

Note on this clonotype: A read error is possible here, since a much larger clone lies one base away. The chain has TRBV6-2 or TRBV6-3 and TRBJ2-1; D not resolved. This CDR3 has 12 residues. Germline assignment: CDR1 MNHEY and CDR2 SVGEGT. Trimming took 10 bases from V and 6 from J, leaving 13 bases between them. CDR3 bases: TGTGCCAACAGCCCTCAAGCCAATGAGCAGTTCTTC. Translated, it gives CANSPQANEQFF.

Only a few counts were recorded for this clonotype. This may be a read error: a much more frequent sequence differs by one nucleotide. The rearrangement uses TRBV10-3 and TRBJ2-7; maybe TRBD2 (7 bases). This CDR3 comprises 13 residues. Trimming removed 3 bases at V and 7 bases at J, with 13 bases between. CDR1 ENHRY and CDR2 SYGVKD come from the germline V gene. The CDR3 DNA is TGTGCCATCAGTGAAGGGGGGGGAAATGAGCAGTACTTC. Protein product: CAISEGGGNEQYF.

This chain connects TRBV12-3 or TRBV12-4 to TRBJ2-2; D may correspond to TRBD1 or TRBD2 (5 bases each). The germline V and J ends were trimmed by 0 bases and 3 bases, with 23 bases remaining between them. This CDR3 contains 20 residues. CDR3 region: CASSLAGGWGSTIYTGELFF. CDR3 sequence (DNA): TGTGCCAGCAGTTTAGCTGGGGGATGGGGGTCGACTATCTACACCGGGGAGCTGTTTTTT.

The V and J genes are TRBV30 and TRBJ2-5, with unresolved D. The CDR3 is 11 residues long. CDR1 GTSNPN and CDR2 SVGIG come from the germline V gene (reference sequence). V lost 0 bases, J lost 6 bases, and 5 bases lay in between. The CDR3 bases are TGTGCCTGGAGTGTAGGGCAGACCCAGTACTTC. It codes for CAWSVGQTQYF.

A remark on this clonotype: A much larger clone is a single base away; this may be a read error. The V gene is TRBV6-6, the J gene TRBJ1-2, with TRBD1 as a possible D gene (5 bases). V gave up 7 bases and J gave up 1 base, with 13 bases separating them. Germline CDR1 MNHNY, CDR2 SVGAGI (reference sequence). This CDR3 comprises 14 residues. CDR3 DNA: TGTGCCAGCATACCAGACAGATTTAACTATGGCTACACCTTC. Protein product: CASIPDRFNYGYTF.

This clonotype was detected many times. The V and J genes are TRBV5-1 and TRBJ2-3, with 7 bases identical to TRBD2. The ends lost 5 bases at V and 8 bases at J; junction bases unmatched: 14. The CDR3 is 15 amino acids. The V gene's germline CDR1 is SGHRS and CDR2 YFSETQ. The CDR3 loop is CASSGSAGDPSTQYF. The CDR3 DNA sequence: TGCGCCAGCAGTGGGTCTGCGGGGGACCCAAGTACGCAGTATTTT.

V and J are TRBV11-3 and TRBJ2-1, with D unresolved. The V gene lost 1 base and the J gene lost 5 bases, with 6 bases spanning the gap. The length of the CDR3 is 13 residues. Germline V gene sequence: CDR1 SGHNT, CDR2 YENEEA. Written as DNA, the CDR3 is TGTGCCAGCAGCTTAGGCGTTAACAATGAGCAGTTCTTC. It yields the protein CASSLGVNNEQFF.

The V and J genes are TRBV2 and TRBJ2-4; D is undetermined. The J call is in doubt because the DNA end fits TRBJ2-7 better. CDR1 and CDR2 (germline): SNHLY, FYNNEI. The CDR3 sequence is 12 residues long. The CDR3 DNA reads TGTGCCAGCACCCAGGAGAGCTACGAGCAGTACTTC. Protein sequence: CASTQESYEQYF.

To note about this clonotype: A much larger clone differs by one base, so this may be a read error. The rearrangement links TRBV7-9 to TRBJ2-1; 9 bases are a match to TRBD1. The CDR3 extends over 15 amino acids. Germline CDR1 and CDR2: SEHNR and FQNEAQ (reference sequence). The CDR3 DNA reads TGTGCCAGCAGCTTACTTCGGGGACAGGGTAATGGGCAGTTCTTC. This gives the protein CASSLLRGQGNGQFF.

This clonotype was detected a few times. The V and J genes are TRBV30 and TRBJ1-2, with no clear D. Germline CDR1 and CDR2: GTSNPN and SVGIG (reference sequence). Trimming removed 2 bases at V and 1 base at J, with 8 bases between. This CDR3 is 13 amino acids long. CDR3 DNA: TGTGCCTGGAGTTCCGGCCGTAACTATGGCTACACCTTC. Encoded protein: CAWSSGRNYGYTF.

The chain is built from TRBV30 and TRBJ1-5; TRBD1 matches 7 bases. The CDR3 contains 15 residues. In germline, CDR1 is GTSNPN, CDR2 SVGIG (reference sequence). Trimming at V came to 1 base and at J to 7 bases, leaving 10 bases not matched to a gene. The CDR3 coding sequence is TGTGCCTGGAGTGCCTTAGACAGGGAAAGGCAGCCCCAGCATTTT. It specifies CAWSALDRERQPQHF.

A few counts support this clonotype. The chain uses TRBV18 and TRBJ2-5; D perhaps matches TRBD1 (5 bases). This CDR3 contains 13 residues. The V and J ends lost 11 bases and 11 bases respectively, with 24 bases between them. CDR1 is KGHSH, CDR2 LQKENI, per germline. The CDR3 region is CAGSGLADNEQYF. The CDR3 DNA reads TGTGCCGGATCAGGGCTGGCGGACAATGAGCAGTACTTC. The entire variable domain, with the rest obtained from reference TRBV18 and TRBJ2-5, is as follows: NAGVMQNPRHLVRRRGQEARLRCSPMKGHSHVYWYRQLPEEGLKFMVYLQKENIIDESGMPKERFSAEFPKEGPSILRIQQVVRGDSAAYFCAGSGLADNEQYFGPGTRLLVL.

V is TRBV28 and J is TRBJ2-1; D remains ambiguous. CDR3 length equals 14 residues. CDR1 is MDHEN, CDR2 SYDVKM, per germline. The V gene lost 3 bases and the J gene lost 13 bases, with 19 bases spanning the gap. CDR3 protein: CASSLGTTQETQFF. The CDR3 nucleotides read TGTGCCAGCAGTTTGGGAACAACGCAAGAGACCCAGTTCTTC.

The chain joins TRBV5-1 to TRBJ2-4; 8 bases agree with TRBD1. There are 16 residues in the CDR3. The V segment lost 4 bases and the J segment 0 bases; nucleotides outside the gene matches: 6. Germline loops: CDR1 SGHRS, CDR2 YFSETQ. The CDR3 nucleotides are TGCGCCAGCAGCATAGACAGGGGAGTAGCCAAAAACATTCAGTACTTC. Amino acids: CASSIDRGVAKNIQYF.

CDR3 in DNA: TGCAGCGTTACCCAGGGCGGAACTAGCACAGATACGCAGTATTTT. It codes for CSVTQGGTSTDTQYF. The gene calls are TRBV29-1 and TRBJ2-3; a possible D gene is TRBD1 (5 bases). This CDR3 region has 15 residues. Germline loops: CDR1 SQVTM, CDR2 ANQGSEA. Trimming took off 5 bases at V and 0 bases at J, with 15 bases between the two ends.

This clonotype turned up a few times. The chain combines TRBV20-1 with TRBJ2-7; 7 bases map to TRBD1. The length of the CDR3 is 13 residues. Germline assignment: CDR1 DFQATT and CDR2 SNEGSKA (reference sequence). Unmatched junction bases numbered 6, after V lost 4 bases and J lost 3 bases. The CDR3 sequence is CSAIEGAHYEQYF. The DNA of the CDR3 is TGCAGTGCTATTGAGGGGGCCCACTACGAGCAGTACTTC.

This clonotype was picked up a small number of times. The chain is built from TRBV4-1 and TRBJ2-5; perhaps TRBD1 as D (7 bases). The CDR3 runs to 15 residues. Germline CDR1 is MGHRA and CDR2 is YSYEKL. V lost 0 bases, J lost 5 bases, and 13 bases lay in between. The CDR3 DNA reads as TGCGCCAGCAGCCAAGATGAGGGGGCGGGGGAGACCCAGTACTTC. The encoded protein is CASSQDEGAGETQYF.